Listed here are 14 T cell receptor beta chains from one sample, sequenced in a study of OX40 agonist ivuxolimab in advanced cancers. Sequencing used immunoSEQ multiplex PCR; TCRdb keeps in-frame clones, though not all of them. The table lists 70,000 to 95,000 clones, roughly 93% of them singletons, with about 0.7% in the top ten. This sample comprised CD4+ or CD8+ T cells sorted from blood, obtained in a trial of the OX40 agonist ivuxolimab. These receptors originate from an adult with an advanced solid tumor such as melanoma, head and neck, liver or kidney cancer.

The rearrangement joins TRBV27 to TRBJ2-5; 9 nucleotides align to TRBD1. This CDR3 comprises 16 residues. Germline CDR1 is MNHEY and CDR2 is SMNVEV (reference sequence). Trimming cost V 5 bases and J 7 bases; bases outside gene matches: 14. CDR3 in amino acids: CASSPLGQGLESTQYF. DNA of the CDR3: TGTGCCAGCAGTCCCTTGGGACAGGGTCTTGAGTCGACCCAGTACTTC.

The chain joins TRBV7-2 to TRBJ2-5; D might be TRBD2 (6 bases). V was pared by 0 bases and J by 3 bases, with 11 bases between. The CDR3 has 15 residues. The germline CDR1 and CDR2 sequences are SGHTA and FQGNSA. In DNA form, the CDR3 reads TGTGCCAGCAGCTTAGCGCGGACTAATAAAGAGACCCAGTACTTC. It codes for CASSLARTNKETQYF.

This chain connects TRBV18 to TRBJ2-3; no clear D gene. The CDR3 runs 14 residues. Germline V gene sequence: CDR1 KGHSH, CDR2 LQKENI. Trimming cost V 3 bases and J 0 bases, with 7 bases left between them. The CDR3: CASSPRLSTDTQYF. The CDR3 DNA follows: TGTGCCAGCTCACCGCGACTCAGCACAGATACGCAGTATTTT.

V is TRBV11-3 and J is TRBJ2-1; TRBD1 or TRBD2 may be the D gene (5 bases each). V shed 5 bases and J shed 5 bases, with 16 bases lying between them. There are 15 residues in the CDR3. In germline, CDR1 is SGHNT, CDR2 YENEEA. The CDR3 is CASSLAGTSDNEQFF. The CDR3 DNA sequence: TGTGCCAGCAGCCTAGCCGGGACCTCAGACAATGAGCAGTTCTTC. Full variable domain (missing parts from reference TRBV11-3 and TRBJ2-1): EAGVVQSPRYKIIEKKQPVAFWCNPISGHNTLYWYLQNLGQGPELLIRYENEEAVDDSQLPKDRFSAERLKGVDSTLKIQPAELGDSAVYLCASSLAGTSDNEQFFGPGTRLTVL.

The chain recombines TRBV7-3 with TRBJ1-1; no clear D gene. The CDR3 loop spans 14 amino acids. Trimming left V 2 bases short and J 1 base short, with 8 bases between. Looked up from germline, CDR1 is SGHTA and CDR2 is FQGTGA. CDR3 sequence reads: CASSLLGKNTEAFF. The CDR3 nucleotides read TGTGCCAGCAGCTTACTTGGAAAGAACACTGAAGCTTTCTTT.

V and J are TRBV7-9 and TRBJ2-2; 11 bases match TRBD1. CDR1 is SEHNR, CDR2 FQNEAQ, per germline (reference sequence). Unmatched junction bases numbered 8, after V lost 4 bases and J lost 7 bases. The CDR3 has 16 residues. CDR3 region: CASSSSPGQGVGELFF. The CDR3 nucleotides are TGTGCCAGCAGCTCCAGCCCGGGACAGGGGGTCGGGGAGCTGTTTTTT.

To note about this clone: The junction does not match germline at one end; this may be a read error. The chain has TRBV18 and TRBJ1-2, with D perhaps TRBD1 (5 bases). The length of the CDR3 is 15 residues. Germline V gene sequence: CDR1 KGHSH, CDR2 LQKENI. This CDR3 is CASSPQSDRLDGYTF. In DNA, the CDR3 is TGTGCCAGCTCCCCACAAAGTGACAGACTCGATGGCTACACCTTC.

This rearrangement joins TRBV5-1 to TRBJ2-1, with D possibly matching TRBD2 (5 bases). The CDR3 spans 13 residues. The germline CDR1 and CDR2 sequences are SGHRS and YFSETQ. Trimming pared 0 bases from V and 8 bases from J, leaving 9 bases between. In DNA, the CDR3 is TGCGCCAGCAGCTTGGCCCGGGGTTATGAGCAGTTCTTC. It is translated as CASSLARGYEQFF.

The DNA of the CDR3 is TGCGCCAGCAGCTTGGAGAACGATGACCCCTCGTATGGCTACACCTTC. This encodes CASSLENDDPSYGYTF. The gene calls are TRBV5-1 and TRBJ1-2; D gene ambiguous. Germline loops: CDR1 SGHRS, CDR2 YFSETQ. V lost 0 bases and J 5 bases, leaving 17 bases between the germline ends. The CDR3 has 16 residues.

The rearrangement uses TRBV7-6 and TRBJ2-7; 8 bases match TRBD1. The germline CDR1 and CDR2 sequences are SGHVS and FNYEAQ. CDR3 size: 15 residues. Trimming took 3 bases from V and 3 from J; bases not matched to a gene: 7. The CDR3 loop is CASSLETGAFYEQYF. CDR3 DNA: TGTGCCAGCAGCTTGGAGACAGGGGCATTCTACGAGCAGTACTTC.

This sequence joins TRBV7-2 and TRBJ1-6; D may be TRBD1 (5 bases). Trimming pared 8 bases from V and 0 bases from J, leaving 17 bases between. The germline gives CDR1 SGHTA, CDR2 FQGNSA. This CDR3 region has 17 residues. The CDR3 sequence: CASDNPRGGSYNSPLHF. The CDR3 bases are TGTGCCAGCGACAATCCCCGGGGGGGCTCCTATAATTCACCCCTCCACTTT.

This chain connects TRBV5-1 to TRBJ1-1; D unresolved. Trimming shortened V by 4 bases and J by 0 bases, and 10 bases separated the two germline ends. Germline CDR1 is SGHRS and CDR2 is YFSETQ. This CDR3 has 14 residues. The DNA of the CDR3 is TGCGCCAGCAGCATACTAGGCGTGAACACTGAAGCTTTCTTT. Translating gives CASSILGVNTEAFF.

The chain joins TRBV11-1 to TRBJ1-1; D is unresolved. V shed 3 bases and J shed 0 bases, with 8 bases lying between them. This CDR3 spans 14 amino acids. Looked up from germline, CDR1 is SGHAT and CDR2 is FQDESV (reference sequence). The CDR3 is CASSFSPLNTEAFF. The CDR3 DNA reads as TGTGCCAGCAGCTTTTCCCCCCTGAACACTGAAGCTTTCTTT.

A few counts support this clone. This CDR3 reads CSVLPGLAGSYNEQFF. CDR3 in DNA: TGCAGCGTTCTCCCCGGGTTAGCGGGGTCCTACAATGAGCAGTTCTTC. This chain links TRBV29-1 with TRBJ2-1; 8 bases line up with TRBD2. This CDR3 is built from 16 residues. Germline-derived CDR1 and CDR2 are SQVTM and ANQGSEA. V was clipped by 5 bases and J by 1 base; unmatched bases: 10.